Listed below are T cell receptor beta chains from one sample, sequenced in a study of Tregs in tolerant kidney transplant recipients. Only in-frame clones appear in the TCRdb table, and some are missing; sequencing was by immunoSEQ multiplex PCR. The data hold 40,000 to 50,000 clones, with approximately 89% observed a single time. The source material was CD8+ T cells from blood (PBMCs), sampled 12 months after the transplant. Source of these receptors: a human patient who received a combined kidney and bone marrow transplant. These T cells may partly come from the graft donor. Both conserved end residues are part of each CDR3. A D gene is named only where the DNA matches it firmly. The size field is filled for only some rows; it gives once, few, many or a size class.

J: TRBJ1-1
size: -
V: TRBV7-9
D: TRBD1
CDR3: CASSLSGTGIEAFF
DNA: TGTGCCAGCAGCTTATCTGGGACAGGGATTGAAGCTTTCTTT

J: TRBJ2-7
size: -
V: TRBV11-2
D: TRBD1
CDR3: CASSLVGDRGLQCCF
DNA: TGTGCCAGCAGCTTAGTGGGTGACAGGGGTCTCCAGTGTTGCTTC

J: TRBJ2-7
size: -
V: TRBV13
D: TRBD1
CDR3: CASSLRDSPFYEQYF
DNA: TGTGCCAGCAGCTTACGGGACAGTCCATTCTACGAGCAGTACTTC

J: TRBJ1-4
size: -
V: TRBV9
D: -
CDR3: CASSVVSGGALFF
DNA: TGTGCCAGCAGCGTAGTCTCGGGGGGCGCACTGTTTTTT

J: TRBJ2-1
size: -
V: TRBV11-2
D: TRBD1
CDR3: CASSLQKGQGDDNEQFF
DNA: TGTGCCAGCAGCCTACAAAAAGGACAGGGGGATGACAATGAGCAGTTCTTC

J: TRBJ2-5
size: -
V: TRBV6-5
D: TRBD2
CDR3: CASSYISGGWKTQYF
DNA: TGTGCCAGCAGTTACATCAGCGGGGGTTGGAAGACCCAGTACTTC

J: TRBJ2-5
size: -
V: TRBV10-3
D: -
CDR3: CAISEDGEETQYF
DNA: TGTGCCATCAGTGAGGACGGAGAAGAGACCCAGTACTTC

J: TRBJ2-7
size: -
V: TRBV30
D: -
CDR3: CAWSVGLTTDEQYF
DNA: TGTGCCTGGAGTGTAGGACTCACCACCGACGAGCAGTACTTC

J: TRBJ1-1
size: -
V: TRBV5-6
D: -
CDR3: CASSRRIRLAQEDEAFF
DNA: TGTGCCAGCAGCCGTAGGATACGACTAGCCCAGGAAGATGAAGCTTTCTTT

J: TRBJ2-7
size: -
V: TRBV4-3
D: TRBD2
CDR3: CASSQSRSGRAAYEQYF
DNA: TGCGCCAGCAGCCAATCCCGGAGCGGGAGGGCCGCCTACGAGCAGTACTTC

J: TRBJ2-1
size: -
V: TRBV5-4
D: TRBD2
CDR3: CASSSTSGSGNEQFF
DNA: TGTGCCAGCAGCTCAACTAGCGGGAGCGGCAATGAGCAGTTCTTC

J: TRBJ2-7
size: -
V: TRBV27
D: TRBD2
CDR3: CASGLAEGFYEQYF
DNA: TGTGCCAGCGGACTAGCGGAAGGTTTTTACGAGCAGTACTTC

J: TRBJ1-1
size: -
V: TRBV11-3
D: -
CDR3: CASSLYHSTEAFF
DNA: TGTGCCAGCAGCTTATACCACAGCACTGAAGCTTTCTTT

J: TRBJ2-1
size: -
V: TRBV11-2
D: -
CDR3: CASSLVKVGSSYNEQFF
DNA: TGTGCCAGCAGCTTAGTTAAGGTGGGGAGCTCCTACAATGAGCAGTTCTTC

J: TRBJ2-7
size: -
V: TRBV7-2
D: TRBD2
CDR3: CASSSPGLAYEQYF
DNA: TGTGCCAGCAGCTCCCCGGGACTAGCCTACGAGCAGTACTTC

J: TRBJ1-6
size: -
V: TRBV28
D: -
CDR3: CASTQQSWNSPLHF
DNA: TGTGCCAGCACTCAACAGAGCTGGAATTCCCCCCTCCACTTT

J: TRBJ2-2
size: -
V: TRBV9
D: -
CDR3: CASSPHAGELFF
DNA: TGTGCCAGCAGCCCCCATGCCGGGGAGCTGTTTTTT

J: TRBJ2-7
size: -
V: TRBV11-2
D: -
CDR3: CASSSEGRAAYEQYF
DNA: TGTGCCAGCAGCTCGGAGGGTCGAGCGGCCTACGAGCAGTACTTC

J: TRBJ2-7
size: once
V: TRBV6-5
D: -
CDR3: CASSYSSGENSYEQYF
DNA: TGTGCCAGCAGTTACTCGAGTGGAGAAAACTCCTACGAGCAGTACTTC

J: TRBJ2-2
size: -
V: TRBV9
D: -
CDR3: CASSDTGSGGSGELFF
DNA: TGTGCCAGCAGCGATACTGGTTCCGGGGGTTCCGGGGAGCTGTTTTTT

J: TRBJ2-1
size: -
V: TRBV4-1
D: -
CDR3: CASSHIPTGNEQFF
DNA: TGCGCCAGCAGCCATATACCCACGGGAAATGAGCAGTTCTTC

J: TRBJ2-3
size: few
V: TRBV15
D: TRBD2
CDR3: CATSRASGSTDTQYF
DNA: TGTGCCACCAGCAGGGCTAGCGGGAGCACAGATACGCAGTATTTT

J: TRBJ2-2
size: once
V: TRBV7-9
D: -
CDR3: CASSPSSPNTGELFF
DNA: TGTGCCAGCAGCCCGTCCTCCCCGAACACCGGGGAGCTGTTTTTT

J: TRBJ1-1
size: -
V: TRBV19
D: -
CDR3: CASSRSGVGNTEAFF
DNA: TGTGCCAGTAGTAGATCAGGGGTAGGGAACACTGAAGCTTTCTTT

J: TRBJ1-6
size: -
V: TRBV5-4
D: -
CDR3: CASSPDSNNSPLHF
DNA: TGTGCCAGCAGCCCTGACTCAAATAATTCCCCCCTCCACTTT

J: TRBJ2-1
size: -
V: TRBV11-2
D: TRBD2
CDR3: CASSWGLAGAGYEQFF
DNA: TGTGCCAGCAGCTGGGGACTAGCGGGAGCAGGATATGAGCAGTTCTTC

J: TRBJ1-4
size: -
V: TRBV7-9
D: -
CDR3: CASSSRGIYNEKLFF
DNA: TGTGCCAGCAGCTCCCGGGGGATCTATAATGAAAAACTGTTTTTT

J: TRBJ1-2
size: -
V: TRBV20-1
D: -
CDR3: CSARYNYGYTF
DNA: TGCAGTGCTAGATATAACTATGGCTACACCTTC

J: TRBJ2-2
size: -
V: TRBV5-4
D: -
CDR3: CASSPAGIPGELFF
DNA: TGTGCCAGCAGCCCTGCAGGTATCCCCGGGGAGCTGTTTTTT

J: TRBJ2-3
size: -
V: TRBV28
D: TRBD1
CDR3: CASSYGTGGGADTQYF
DNA: TGTGCCAGCAGCTACGGGACAGGGGGCGGGGCAGATACGCAGTATTTT

J: TRBJ1-2
size: -
V: TRBV5-1
D: -
CDR3: CASRIQRCYTF
DNA: TGCGCCAGCAGAATTCAGCGATGCTACACCTTC

J: TRBJ2-3
size: -
V: TRBV7-2
D: TRBD2
CDR3: CASRQTSGTTDTQYF
DNA: TGTGCCAGCAGACAGACTAGCGGGACAACAGATACGCAGTATTTT

J: TRBJ2-3
size: -
V: TRBV13
D: TRBD2
CDR3: CASSLGLRDYLGDTQYF
DNA: TGTGCCAGCAGCTTAGGTCTCAGGGACTACCTGGGAGATACGCAGTATTTT

J: TRBJ2-3
size: -
V: TRBV9
D: -
CDR3: CASSGTDTSTEINTDTQYF
DNA: TGTGCCAGCAGCGGAACAGACACGTCCACAGAGATCAACACAGATACGCAGTATTTT

J: TRBJ2-2
size: -
V: TRBV27
D: TRBD2
CDR3: CATGTSGSWGELFF
DNA: TGTGCTACCGGGACTAGCGGGAGTTGGGGGGAGCTGTTTTTT

J: TRBJ2-7
size: -
V: TRBV27
D: -
CDR3: CASSSRQDYEQYF
DNA: TGTGCCAGCAGTTCCCGACAGGACTACGAGCAGTACTTC

J: TRBJ2-1
size: -
V: TRBV19
D: -
CDR3: CASTEGSSYNEQFF
DNA: TGTGCCAGTACCGAGGGCAGCTCCTACAATGAGCAGTTCTTC

J: TRBJ2-7
size: once
V: TRBV5-1
D: -
CDR3: CASSMTVYEQYF
DNA: TGCGCCAGCAGCATGACAGTCTACGAGCAGTACTTC

J: TRBJ1-1
size: once
V: TRBV9
D: -
CDR3: CASSGGGRGEAFF
DNA: TGTGCCAGCAGTGGGGGGGGCAGGGGTGAAGCTTTCTTT

J: TRBJ2-7
size: once
V: TRBV19
D: -
CDR3: CASQITGAPRYEQYF
DNA: TGTGCCAGTCAAATAACGGGAGCCCCCCGCTACGAGCAGTACTTC

J: TRBJ1-2
size: once
V: TRBV7-2
D: TRBD1
CDR3: CASSIPGQGARGYTF
DNA: TGTGCCAGCAGCATACCGGGACAGGGGGCGCGGGGCTACACCTTC

J: TRBJ1-5
size: -
V: TRBV19
D: TRBD1
CDR3: CASSIGDRGLNQPQHF
DNA: TGTGCCAGTAGTATAGGGGACAGGGGGCTCAATCAGCCCCAGCATTTT

J: TRBJ2-7
size: -
V: TRBV4-3
D: -
CDR3: CASSHGGSYEQYF
DNA: TGCGCCAGCAGCCACGGAGGGTCCTACGAGCAGTACTTC

J: TRBJ2-7
size: -
V: TRBV5-1
D: -
CDR3: CASSFAGSYEQYF
DNA: TGCGCCAGCAGCTTTGCGGGATCCTACGAGCAGTACTTC

J: TRBJ2-1
size: -
V: TRBV5-6
D: TRBD2
CDR3: CASSLPGGSYNEQFF
DNA: TGTGCCAGCAGCTTGCCCGGGGGGAGTTACAATGAGCAGTTCTTC

J: TRBJ1-4
size: -
V: TRBV7-9
D: TRBD1
CDR3: CASSYPGQGATNEKLFF
DNA: TGTGCCAGCAGCTATCCGGGACAGGGGGCAACTAATGAAAAACTGTTTTTT

J: TRBJ2-2
size: -
V: TRBV15
D: -
CDR3: CATSSGTENTGELFF
DNA: TGTGCCACCAGCTCCGGGACTGAGAACACCGGGGAGCTGTTTTTT

J: TRBJ1-2
size: -
V: TRBV10-2
D: TRBD1
CDR3: CASTGQGFANYGHTF
DNA: TGCGCCAGCACGGGACAGGGGTTCGCTAACTATGGCCACACCTTC

J: TRBJ2-1
size: once
V: TRBV7-3
D: -
CDR3: CASSLVGWNEQFF
DNA: TGTGCCAGCAGCTTAGTCGGGTGGAATGAGCAGTTCTTC

J: TRBJ2-1
size: -
V: TRBV9
D: TRBD2
CDR3: CASSVGVAGGMYNEQFF
DNA: TGTGCCAGCAGCGTAGGAGTAGCGGGAGGGATGTACAATGAGCAGTTCTTC

J: TRBJ1-1
size: -
V: TRBV27
D: -
CDR3: CASYRVMNTEAFF
DNA: TGTGCCAGCTACAGGGTGATGAACACTGAAGCTTTCTTT

J: TRBJ2-5
size: -
V: TRBV9
D: TRBD2
CDR3: CASSVDPTIAGARTQYF
DNA: TGTGCCAGCAGCGTAGACCCAACAATAGCGGGGGCGAGGACCCAGTACTTC

J: TRBJ1-1
size: -
V: TRBV25-1
D: TRBD1
CDR3: CASSVQGARTEAFF
DNA: TGTGCCAGCAGCGTACAGGGGGCGCGCACTGAAGCTTTCTTT